This entry features one T cell receptor (beta chain) sequence. Germline values: CDR1 SGHNT, CDR2 YYREEE (reference sequence). The CDR3 consists of 16 residues. V was clipped by 4 bases and J by 3 bases; unmatched bases: 5. The source of the sample is a study of control samples from healthy donors and cancer patients. Profiling relied on immunoSEQ multiplex PCR, and the TCRdb table lists in-frame clones only, not all of them. The sample consists of under 70,000 clones, around 95% of them appearing once. The chain employs TRBV5-4 and TRBJ2-3; 13 nucleotides agree with TRBD2. This clonotype originated in a woman between 18 and 29 years old in good health. The source material was blood. CDR3 nucleotide sequence: TGTGCCAGCAGCCAGGGACTAGCGGGGAAGACAGATACGCAGTATTTT. Amino acid sequence: CASSQGLAGKTDTQYF.